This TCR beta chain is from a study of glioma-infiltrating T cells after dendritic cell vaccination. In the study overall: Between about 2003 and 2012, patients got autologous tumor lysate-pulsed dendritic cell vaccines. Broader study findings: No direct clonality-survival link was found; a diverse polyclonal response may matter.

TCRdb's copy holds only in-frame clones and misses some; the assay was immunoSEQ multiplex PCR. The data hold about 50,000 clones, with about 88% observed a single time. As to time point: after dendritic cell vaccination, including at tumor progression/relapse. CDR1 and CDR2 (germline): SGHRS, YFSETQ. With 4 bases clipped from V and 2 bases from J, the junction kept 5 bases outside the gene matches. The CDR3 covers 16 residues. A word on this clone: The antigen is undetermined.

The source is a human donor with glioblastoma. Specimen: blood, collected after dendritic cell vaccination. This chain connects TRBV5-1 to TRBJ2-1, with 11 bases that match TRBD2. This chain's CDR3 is CASSLIAGGPYNEQFF. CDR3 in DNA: TGCGCCAGCAGCCTCATAGCGGGAGGGCCCTACAATGAGCAGTTCTTC. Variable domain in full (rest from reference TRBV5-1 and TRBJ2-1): KAGVTQTPRYLIKTRGQQVTLSCSPISGHRSVSWYQQTPGQGLQFLFEYFSETQRNKGNFPGRFSGRQFSNSRSEMNVSTLELGDSALYLCASSLIAGGPYNEQFFGPGTRLTVL.